This T cell receptor (beta chain) was sequenced for a study of T cell repertoires in cytomegalovirus infection. Trimming stripped 4 bases from V and 0 bases from J, with 17 bases between. Looked up from germline, CDR1 is SGHTA and CDR2 is FQGNSA. The CDR3 length is 17 residues. Worth noting for this clonotype: Its antigen is undetermined.

TCRdb re-called the reads through MiXCR, storing one row per CDR3 protein. The sample holds around 360,000 distinct CDR3 sequences, about 32% seen once. V and J are TRBV7-2 and TRBJ2-3; no definite D call. The sample was cultured PBMCs, taken from culture after CMV antigen stimulation. The TCR comes from a human donor in good health (CMV status not recorded). Some clones in this sample may be carry-over from other donors' samples. The DNA for the CDR3 is TGTGCCAGCAGCTCCACATGGTTGGACGCTAGCACAGATACGCAGTATTTT. Translation gives CASSSTWLDASTDTQYF.